The clone carrying this T cell receptor (beta chain) was detected many times. The target antigen is unknown. The data derive from a study of T cells after yellow fever vaccination. Study-wide results and limits: Most primary-vaccination clones recurred post-booster (just under 98% CD4, 85% to 90% CD8).

The CDR3 has 13 residues. CDR1 SGHVS and CDR2 FNYEAQ come from the germline V gene. Between the trimmed V and J ends, which lost 1 base and 7 bases, there was a span of 8 bases. Universal primer sites and UMIs were introduced during 5'RACE template-switching synthesis of TCR cDNA. Each CDR3 protein is one row after TCRdb ran MiXCR on the 5' RACE reads. Counted here are over 150,000 distinct CDR3 sequences, roughly 6.2% occurring once; the ten biggest clones make up just under 3%. The sequence derives from a young man who received the YFV17D yellow fever vaccine. The J gene is TRBJ1-5, the V gene TRBV7-6; D unresolved. The source material was CD4+ T cells sorted from PBMCs, sampled on the day of the first yellow fever vaccination. The CDR3 DNA follows: TGTGCCAGCAGCTTAGGTCAAGGGCAGCCCCAGCATTTT. This gives the protein CASSLGQGQPQHF.